This T cell receptor beta chain comes out of a study of PD-L1 blockade in urothelial cancer. Study background: Intravenous atezolizumab, 1,200 mg every 3 weeks, was begun by patients in about 2014. Patients' prior chemotherapy regimens numbered 0 to 3. A median blood sample held about 150,000 T cells and about 89,000 unique TCRs.

Measured with immunoSEQ multiplex PCR; TCRdb has only the in-frame clones, and not every one. Of roughly 42,000 clones in the sample, about 80% were seen once. Germline CDR1 SGHNT, CDR2 YYREEE (reference sequence). Trimming at V came to 2 bases and at J to 8 bases, leaving 4 bases not matched to a gene. The CDR3 contains 13 residues. This specimen consisted of PBMCs, obtained around atezolizumab (anti-PD-L1) treatment. The V and J genes are TRBV5-4 and TRBJ1-2; 9 nucleotides match TRBD1. The sequence was collected from an older man with urothelial cancer. The CDR3 nucleotides read TGTGCCAGCAGCTTAGGACAGGGGAGCGGCTACACCTTC. This gives the protein CASSLGQGSGYTF.